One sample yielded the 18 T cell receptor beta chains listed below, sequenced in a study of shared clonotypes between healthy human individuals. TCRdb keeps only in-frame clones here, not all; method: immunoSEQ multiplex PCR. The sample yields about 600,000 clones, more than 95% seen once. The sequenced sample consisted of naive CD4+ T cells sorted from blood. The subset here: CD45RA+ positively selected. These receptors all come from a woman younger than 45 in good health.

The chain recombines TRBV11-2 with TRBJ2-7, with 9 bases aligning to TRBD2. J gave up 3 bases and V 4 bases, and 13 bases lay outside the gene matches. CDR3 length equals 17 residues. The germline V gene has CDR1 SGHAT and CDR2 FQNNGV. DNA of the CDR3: TGTGCCAGCAGCTCCCATTTGGGTAAGCGGGAGGTCTACGAGCAGTACTTC. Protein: CASSSHLGKREVYEQYF.

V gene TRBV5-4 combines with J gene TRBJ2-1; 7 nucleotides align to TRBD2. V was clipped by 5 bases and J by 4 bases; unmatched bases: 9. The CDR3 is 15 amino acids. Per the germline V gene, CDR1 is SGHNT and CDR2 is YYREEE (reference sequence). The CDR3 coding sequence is TGTGCCAGCAGGAGAGCGTCTAGCGGATACAATGAGCAGTTCTTC. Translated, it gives CASRRASSGYNEQFF. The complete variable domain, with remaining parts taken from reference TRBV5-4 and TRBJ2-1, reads ETGVTQSPTHLIKTRGQQVTLRCSSQSGHNTVSWYQQALGQGPQFIFQYYREEENGRGNFPPRFSGLQFPNYSSELNVNALELDDSALYLCASRRASSGYNEQFFGPGTRLTVL.

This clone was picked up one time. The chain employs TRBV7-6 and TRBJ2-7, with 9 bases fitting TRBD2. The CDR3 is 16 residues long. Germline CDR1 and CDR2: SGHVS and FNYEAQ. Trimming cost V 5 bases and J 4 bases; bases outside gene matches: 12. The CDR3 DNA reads TGTGCCAGCAGCACCGGACTAGCGTCTGGGGAGTACGAGCAGTACTTC. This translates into CASSTGLASGEYEQYF.

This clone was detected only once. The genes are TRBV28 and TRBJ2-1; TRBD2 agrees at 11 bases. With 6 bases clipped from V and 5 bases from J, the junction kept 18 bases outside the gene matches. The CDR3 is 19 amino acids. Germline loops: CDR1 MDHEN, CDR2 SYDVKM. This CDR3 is CASRRPGLAVPKADNEQFF. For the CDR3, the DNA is TGTGCCAGCAGGAGACCGGGACTAGCGGTCCCCAAGGCTGACAATGAGCAGTTCTTC.

CDR3 coding DNA: TGCGCCAGCAGCTTAGAGGTCGGGGAGCTGTTTTTT. Amino acids: CASSLEVGELFF. The chain recombines TRBV5-1 with TRBJ2-2; the D is unclear. The CDR3 has 12 residues. Between the trimmed V and J ends, which lost 2 bases and 7 bases, there was a span of 6 bases. Germline values: CDR1 SGHRS, CDR2 YFSETQ.

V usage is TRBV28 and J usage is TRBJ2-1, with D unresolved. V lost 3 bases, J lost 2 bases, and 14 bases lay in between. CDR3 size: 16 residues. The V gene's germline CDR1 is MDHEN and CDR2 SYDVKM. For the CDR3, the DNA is TGTGCCAGCAGTTTTCCTCGAATACTACCCTACAATGAGCAGTTCTTC. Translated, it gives CASSFPRILPYNEQFF.

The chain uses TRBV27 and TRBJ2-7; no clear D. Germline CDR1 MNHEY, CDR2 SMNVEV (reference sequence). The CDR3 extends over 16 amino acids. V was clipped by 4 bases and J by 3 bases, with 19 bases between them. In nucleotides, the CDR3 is TGTGCCAGCAGTTATCATCGAGTTACGGCGTTCTACGAGCAGTACTTC. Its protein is CASSYHRVTAFYEQYF.

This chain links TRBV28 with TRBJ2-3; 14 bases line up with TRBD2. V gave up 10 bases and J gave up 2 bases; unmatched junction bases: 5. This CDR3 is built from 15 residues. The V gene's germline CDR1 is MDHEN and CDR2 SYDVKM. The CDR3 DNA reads TGTGCCACCGGGACTAGCGGGAGATTCACAGATACGCAGTATTTT. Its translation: CATGTSGRFTDTQYF.

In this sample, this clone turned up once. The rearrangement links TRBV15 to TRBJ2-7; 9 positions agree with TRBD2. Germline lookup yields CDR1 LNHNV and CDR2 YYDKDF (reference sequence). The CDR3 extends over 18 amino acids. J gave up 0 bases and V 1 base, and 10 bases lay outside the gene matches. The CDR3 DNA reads TGTGCCACCAGCAGAGTAGGCCACGTAGCGGGAGCCTCCTACGAGCAGTACTTC. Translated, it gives CATSRVGHVAGASYEQYF.

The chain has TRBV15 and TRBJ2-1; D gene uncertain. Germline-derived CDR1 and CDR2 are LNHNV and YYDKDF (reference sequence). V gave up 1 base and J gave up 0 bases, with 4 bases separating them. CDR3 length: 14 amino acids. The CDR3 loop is CATSRGNSYNEQFF. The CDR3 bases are TGTGCCACCAGCAGAGGTAACTCCTACAATGAGCAGTTCTTC.

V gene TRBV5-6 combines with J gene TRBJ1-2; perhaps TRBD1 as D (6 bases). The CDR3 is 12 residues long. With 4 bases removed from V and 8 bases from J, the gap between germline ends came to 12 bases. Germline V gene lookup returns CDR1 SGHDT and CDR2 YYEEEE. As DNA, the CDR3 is TGTGCCAGCAGCCCAGGGGTCGGGGGCTACACCTTC. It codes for CASSPGVGGYTF.

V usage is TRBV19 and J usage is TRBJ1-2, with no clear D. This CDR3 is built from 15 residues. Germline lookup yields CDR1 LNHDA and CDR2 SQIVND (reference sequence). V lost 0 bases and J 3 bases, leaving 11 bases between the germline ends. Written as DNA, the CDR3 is TGTGCCAGTAGTATAGATCAACTTGCTGACTATGGCTACACCTTC. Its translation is CASSIDQLADYGYTF.

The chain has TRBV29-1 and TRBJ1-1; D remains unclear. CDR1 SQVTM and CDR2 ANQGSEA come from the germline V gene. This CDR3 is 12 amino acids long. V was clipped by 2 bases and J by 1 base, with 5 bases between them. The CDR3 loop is CSVELGNTEAFF. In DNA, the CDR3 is TGCAGCGTTGAACTGGGGAACACTGAAGCTTTCTTT.

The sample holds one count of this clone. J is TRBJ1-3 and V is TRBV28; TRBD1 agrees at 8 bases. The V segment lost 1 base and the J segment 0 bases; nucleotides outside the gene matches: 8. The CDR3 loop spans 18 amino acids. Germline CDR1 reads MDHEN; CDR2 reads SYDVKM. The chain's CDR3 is CASSLLFAGQVSGNTIYF. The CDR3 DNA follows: TGTGCCAGCAGTTTATTATTCGCGGGACAGGTCTCTGGAAACACCATATATTTT.

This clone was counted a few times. CDR3 amino acids: CASSSDRGIAEAFF. As DNA, the CDR3 is TGTGCCAGTAGCTCGGACAGGGGGATCGCTGAAGCTTTCTTT. The chain has TRBV19 and TRBJ1-1; 10 bases are shared with TRBD1. CDR1 is LNHDA and CDR2 is SQIVND in the germline V gene (reference sequence). The CDR3 is 14 amino acids. The V gene end was trimmed by 6 bases and the J gene end by 6 bases; junction bases not matched to a gene: 7.

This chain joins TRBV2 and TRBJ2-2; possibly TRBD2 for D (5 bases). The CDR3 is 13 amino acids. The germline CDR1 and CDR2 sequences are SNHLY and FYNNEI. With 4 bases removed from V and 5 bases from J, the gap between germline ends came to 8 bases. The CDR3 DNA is TGTGCCAGCAGTGGGACTGGTACCGGGGAGCTGTTTTTT. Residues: CASSGTGTGELFF.

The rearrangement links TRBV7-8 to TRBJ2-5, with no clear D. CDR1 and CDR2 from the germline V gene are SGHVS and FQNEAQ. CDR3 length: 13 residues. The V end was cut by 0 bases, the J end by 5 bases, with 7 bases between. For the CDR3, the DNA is TGTGCCAGCAGCTTAGCGGGTGGGGAGACCCAGTACTTC. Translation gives CASSLAGGETQYF.

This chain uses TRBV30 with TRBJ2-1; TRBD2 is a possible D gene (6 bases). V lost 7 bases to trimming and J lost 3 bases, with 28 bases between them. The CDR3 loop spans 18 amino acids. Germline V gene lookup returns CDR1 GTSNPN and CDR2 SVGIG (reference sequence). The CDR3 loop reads CASSKTGLRDGSYNEQFF. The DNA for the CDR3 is TGTGCCTCATCCAAGACGGGACTCAGGGACGGTAGCTACAATGAGCAGTTCTTC. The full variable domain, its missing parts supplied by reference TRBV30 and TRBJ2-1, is SQTIHQWPATLVQPVGSPLSLECTVEGTSNPNLYWYRQAAGRGLQLLFYSVGIGQISSEVPQNLSASRPQDRQFILSSKKLLLSDSGFYLCASSKTGLRDGSYNEQFFGPGTRLTVL.